The 22 T cell receptor beta chains below were found in one sample sequenced in a study of cytomegalovirus exposure and HLA in healthy donors. Assay used: immunoSEQ multiplex PCR; TCRdb lists only in-frame clones, some missing. The data show roughly 170,000 clones, roughly four fifths seen once. Sequencing used PBMCs. Receptor source: a woman aged 18-29 years in good health and CMV-seropositive.

CDR3 residues: CASSATVLAGIPNEQFF. The CDR3 DNA reads as TGTGCCAGCAGCGCAACCGTTCTAGCGGGGATCCCCAATGAGCAGTTCTTC. The chain uses TRBV7-6 and TRBJ2-1; TRBD2 aligns across 9 bases. The J segment lost 6 bases and the V segment lost 5 bases, leaving 14 bases of the junction unmatched. In germline, CDR1 is SGHVS, CDR2 FNYEAQ. The length of the CDR3 is 17 residues. Using reference TRBV7-6 and TRBJ2-1 for the parts outside the CDR3, the full variable domain is GAGVSQSPRYKVTKRGQDVALRCDPISGHVSLYWYRQALGQGPEFLTYFNYEAQQDKSGLPNDRFSAERPEGSISTLTIQRTEQRDSAMYRCASSATVLAGIPNEQFFGPGTRLTVL.

This chain uses TRBV6-6 with TRBJ1-2; 11 positions agree with TRBD1. CDR3 length: 16 amino acids. CDR1 and CDR2 from the germline V gene are MNHNY and SVGAGI (reference sequence). Losses at the gene ends were 5 bases for V and 2 bases for J; bases not matched to a gene: 7. This chain's CDR3 is CASSRTGTGGNYGYTF. Written as DNA, the CDR3 is TGTGCCAGCAGTAGGACCGGGACAGGGGGGAACTATGGCTACACCTTC.

The V and J genes are TRBV27 and TRBJ1-2; TRBD1 agrees at 9 bases. J was trimmed by 7 bases and V by 5 bases; bases with no gene match: 8. Per the germline V gene, CDR1 is MNHEY and CDR2 is SMNVEV (reference sequence). CDR3 length: 14 amino acids. This chain's CDR3 is CASSTTGGYLGYTF. CDR3 in DNA: TGTGCCAGCAGTACGACAGGGGGATATCTTGGCTACACCTTC.

The chain carries TRBV7-2 and TRBJ2-7; D remains unclear. CDR1 and CDR2 (germline): SGHTA, FQGNSA. There are 12 residues in the CDR3. V lost 3 bases, J lost 0 bases, and 3 bases lay in between. The CDR3 reads CASSFISYEQYF. The CDR3 DNA reads as TGTGCCAGCAGCTTTATCTCCTACGAGCAGTACTTC.

The rearrangement links TRBV7-6 to TRBJ2-1; 9 bases map to TRBD2. Losses at the gene ends were 1 base for V and 4 bases for J; bases not matched to a gene: 5. CDR1 and CDR2 (germline): SGHVS, FNYEAQ. This CDR3 spans 16 amino acids. The CDR3 nucleotides read TGTGCCAGCAGCTTAGGTCCCAGCGGGGGGTACAATGAGCAGTTCTTC. Encoded protein: CASSLGPSGGYNEQFF.

The V call is TRBV5-4, the J call TRBJ1-2, with TRBD1 identical over 9 bases. CDR1 is SGHNT and CDR2 is YYREEE in the germline V gene (reference sequence). Trimming removed 5 bases from V and 7 bases from J; junction bases left unmatched: 12. The CDR3 has 15 residues. CDR3 loop: CASRNGQGRKSGYTF. DNA of the CDR3: TGTGCCAGCAGAAATGGACAGGGGAGGAAGAGTGGCTACACCTTC.

This clone has a handful of counts. The chain employs TRBV11-1 and TRBJ1-2; D is unclear. Germline CDR1 SGHAT, CDR2 FQDESV (reference sequence). CDR3 length: 13 amino acids. Trimming removed 5 bases from V and 2 bases from J, with 9 bases in between. In nucleotides, the CDR3 is TGTGCCAGCAGCCACATGGAGAACTATGGCTACACCTTC. Encoded protein: CASSHMENYGYTF.

The rearrangement uses TRBV6-6 and TRBJ1-1; the D is unclear. CDR1 and CDR2 from the germline V gene are MNHNY and SVGAGI (reference sequence). V lost 8 bases and J 5 bases, leaving 12 bases between the germline ends. The CDR3 consists of 12 residues. The CDR3 coding sequence is TGTGCCAGCGCGCGGATCGGGACTGAAGCTTTCTTT. Its protein is CASARIGTEAFF.

V usage is TRBV4-2 and J usage is TRBJ1-6; TRBD1 matches 7 bases. Trimming removed 0 bases from V and 7 bases from J; junction bases left unmatched: 3. Germline CDR1 is LGHNA and CDR2 is YNFKEQ. The CDR3 contains 15 residues. CDR3 residues: CASSQESQGNSPLHF. CDR3 nucleotide sequence: TGTGCCAGCAGCCAAGAGTCACAGGGGAATTCACCCCTCCACTTT.

The chain couples TRBV5-1 to TRBJ2-2, with 11 bases that match TRBD1. The CDR3 spans 18 residues. Germline lookup yields CDR1 SGHRS and CDR2 YFSETQ. Trimming cost V 2 bases and J 6 bases; bases outside gene matches: 12. The CDR3 is CASSFFSLGQGAAGELFF. The CDR3 nucleotides read TGCGCCAGCAGCTTTTTCTCCCTAGGACAGGGGGCAGCCGGGGAGCTGTTTTTT.

V is TRBV5-1 and J is TRBJ2-3; 8 positions agree with TRBD1. Germline CDR1 and CDR2: SGHRS and YFSETQ. V shed 4 bases, J shed 1 base, and the junction held 5 bases outside the gene matches. The CDR3 extends over 15 amino acids. The CDR3 loop is CASSPTGGGTDTQYF. CDR3 bases: TGCGCCAGCAGCCCTACAGGGGGTGGCACAGATACGCAGTATTTT.

The rearrangement uses TRBV6-6 and TRBJ1-1, with D possibly being TRBD1 (6 bases). The CDR3 runs to 15 residues. V lost 6 bases, J lost 1 base, and 15 bases lay in between. Germline V gives CDR1 MNHNY, CDR2 SVGAGI (reference sequence). As DNA, the CDR3 is TGTGCCAGCAGAAAAAACGGGACACCGAACACTGAAGCTTTCTTT. Translation: CASRKNGTPNTEAFF.

The rearrangement joins TRBV5-1 to TRBJ2-5, with D tentatively TRBD2 (6 bases). CDR1 and CDR2 (germline): SGHRS, YFSETQ. Trimming shortened V by 2 bases and J by 1 base, and 12 bases separated the two germline ends. This CDR3 spans 15 amino acids. The DNA of the CDR3 is TGCGCCAGCAGCTTATCGCGGGGACCCCAAGAGACCCAGTACTTC. Its protein product is CASSLSRGPQETQYF.

The rearrangement links TRBV2 to TRBJ2-3; D possibly corresponds to TRBD2 (7 bases). This CDR3 has 15 amino acids. V was pared by 0 bases and J by 2 bases, with 9 bases between. Germline values: CDR1 SNHLY, CDR2 FYNNEI. DNA of the CDR3: TGTGCCAGCAGTGAAGCGGGGGGGCCCACAGATACGCAGTATTTT. It codes for CASSEAGGPTDTQYF.

This clone was picked up a small number of times. This chain's CDR3 is CASMRWLVAPAGELFF. The CDR3, as DNA: TGTGCCAGCATGAGGTGGTTGGTAGCCCCGGCCGGGGAGCTGTTTTTT. The rearrangement joins TRBV13 to TRBJ2-2; no clear D gene. There are 16 residues in the CDR3. Deletions cut 7 bases from V and 6 bases from J, with 21 bases between. Germline CDR1 PRHDT, CDR2 FYEKMQ (reference sequence). The complete variable domain, with remaining parts taken from reference TRBV13 and TRBJ2-2, reads AAGVIQSPRHLIKEKRETATLKCYPIPRHDTVYWYQQGPGQDPQFLISFYEKMQSDKGSIPDRFSAQQFSDYHSELNMSSLELGDSALYFCASMRWLVAPAGELFFGEGSRLTVL.

V usage is TRBV6-5 and J usage is TRBJ2-6; a weak D match, TRBD1 (6 bases). V lost 0 bases and J lost 4, with 10 bases in between. The CDR3 consists of 16 residues. Germline V gene sequence: CDR1 MNHEY, CDR2 SVGAGI. CDR3: CASSYSLGAGANVLTF. In DNA, the CDR3 is TGTGCCAGCAGTTACTCTTTGGGGGCGGGGGCCAACGTCCTGACTTTC.

The V and J genes are TRBV13 and TRBJ1-1; D gene ambiguous. Trimming pared 0 bases from V and 5 bases from J, leaving 7 bases between. The CDR3 is 13 amino acids. Germline V gene sequence: CDR1 PRHDT, CDR2 FYEKMQ (reference sequence). CDR3 coding DNA: TGTGCCAGCAGCTTAGGGGAGCGTACTGAAGCTTTCTTT. Amino acid sequence: CASSLGERTEAFF.

This chain uses TRBV12-5 with TRBJ2-7, with D possibly TRBD1 on 6 matching bases. The CDR3 loop spans 14 amino acids. V shed 5 bases and J shed 5 bases, with 16 bases lying between them. CDR1 LGHNT and CDR2 FRNRAP come from the germline V gene. The CDR3 DNA reads as TGTGCTAGTGGTCACAGGGTTTCGGCGGACGAGCAGTACTTC. Translating it yields CASGHRVSADEQYF.

This clone has a handful of counts. The chain carries TRBV2 and TRBJ2-7; 9 nucleotides match TRBD1. V shed 9 bases, J shed 5 bases, and the junction held 5 bases outside the gene matches. The CDR3 totals 12 residues. The germline V gene encodes CDR1 SNHLY and CDR2 FYNNEI. CDR3 amino acids: CASGTGFDEQYF. The CDR3 coding sequence is TGTGCCAGTGGGACAGGGTTCGACGAGCAGTACTTC.

Only a few counts were recorded for this clone. V is TRBV4-1 and J is TRBJ1-4, with 8 bases matching TRBD1. Losses at the gene ends were 5 bases for V and 5 bases for J; bases not matched to a gene: 4. This CDR3 is 14 amino acids long. CDR1 is MGHRA, CDR2 YSYEKL, per germline. For the CDR3, the DNA is TGCGCCAGCAGCTACGACAGGGGAAATGAAAAACTGTTTTTT. Encoded protein: CASSYDRGNEKLFF.

This clone was found once. The gene calls are TRBV19 and TRBJ1-5, with 7 bases lining up with TRBD1. The CDR3 consists of 16 residues. The V segment lost 4 bases and the J segment 7 bases; nucleotides outside the gene matches: 13. Per the germline V gene, CDR1 is LNHDA and CDR2 is SQIVND (reference sequence). The CDR3 DNA is TGTGCCAGTAGTACAACCGGGACAGACTTAAGGCAGCCCCAGCATTTT. Residues: CASSTTGTDLRQPQHF.

This chain links TRBV19 with TRBJ1-4, with TRBD1 as a possible D gene (6 bases). With 5 bases removed from V and 10 bases from J, the gap between germline ends came to 26 bases. The germline V gene has CDR1 LNHDA and CDR2 SQIVND (reference sequence). There are 17 residues in the CDR3. DNA of the CDR3: TGTGCCAGTAGTGCAGGGAGAGGGGGGGACGTTCGCGGAAAACTGTTTTTT. This gives the protein CASSAGRGGDVRGKLFF.